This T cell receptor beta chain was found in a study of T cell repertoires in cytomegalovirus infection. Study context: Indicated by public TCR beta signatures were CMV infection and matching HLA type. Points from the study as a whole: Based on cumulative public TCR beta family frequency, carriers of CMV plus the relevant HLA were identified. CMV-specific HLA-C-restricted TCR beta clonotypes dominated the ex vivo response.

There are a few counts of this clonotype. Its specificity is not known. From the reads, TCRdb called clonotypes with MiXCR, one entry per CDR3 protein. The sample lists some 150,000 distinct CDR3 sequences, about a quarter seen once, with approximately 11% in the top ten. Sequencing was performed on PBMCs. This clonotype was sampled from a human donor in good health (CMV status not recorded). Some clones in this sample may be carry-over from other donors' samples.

Here the CDR3 reads CASSLAGRGATYEQYF. CDR3 nucleotides: TGTGCCAGCAGCTTAGCTGGGCGGGGAGCCACCTACGAGCAGTACTTC. The rearrangement uses TRBV7-9 and TRBJ2-7; weak D call: TRBD2 (6 bases). Germline V gene lookup returns CDR1 SEHNR and CDR2 FQNEAQ (reference sequence). The CDR3 is 16 amino acids. Trimming took off 0 bases at V and 2 bases at J, with 14 bases between the two ends.